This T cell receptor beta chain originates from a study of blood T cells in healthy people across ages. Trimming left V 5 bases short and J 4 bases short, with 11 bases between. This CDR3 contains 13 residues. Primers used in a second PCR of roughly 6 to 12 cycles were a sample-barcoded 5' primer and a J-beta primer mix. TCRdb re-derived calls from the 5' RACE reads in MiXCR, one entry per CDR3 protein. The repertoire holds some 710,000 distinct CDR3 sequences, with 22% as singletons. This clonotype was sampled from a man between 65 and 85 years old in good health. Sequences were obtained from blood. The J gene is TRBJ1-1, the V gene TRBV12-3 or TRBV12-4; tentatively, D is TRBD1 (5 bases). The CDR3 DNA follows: TGTGCCAGCAGTCCCACCAGGGTCACTGAAGCTTTCTTT. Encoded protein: CASSPTRVTEAFF.